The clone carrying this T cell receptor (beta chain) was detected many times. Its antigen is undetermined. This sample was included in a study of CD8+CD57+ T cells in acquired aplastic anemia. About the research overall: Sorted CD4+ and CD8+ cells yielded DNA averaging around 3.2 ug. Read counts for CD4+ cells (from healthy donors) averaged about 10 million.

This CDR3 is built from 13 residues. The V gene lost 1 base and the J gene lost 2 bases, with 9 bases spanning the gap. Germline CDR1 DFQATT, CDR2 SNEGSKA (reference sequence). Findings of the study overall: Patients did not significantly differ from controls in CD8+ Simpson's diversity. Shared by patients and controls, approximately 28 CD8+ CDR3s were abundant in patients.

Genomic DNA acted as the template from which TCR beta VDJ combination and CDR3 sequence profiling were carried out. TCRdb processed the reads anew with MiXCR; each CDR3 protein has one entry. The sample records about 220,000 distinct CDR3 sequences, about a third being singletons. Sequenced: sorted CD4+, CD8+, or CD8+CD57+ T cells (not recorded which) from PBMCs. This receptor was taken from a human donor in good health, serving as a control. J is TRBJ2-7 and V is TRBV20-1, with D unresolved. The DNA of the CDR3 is TGCAGTGCTAGAGGTCCCCTAGCCTACGAGCAGTACTTC. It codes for CSARGPLAYEQYF.